These T cell receptor beta chains were read from a single sample in a study of technical replicates of blood from several donors. The protocol was immunoSEQ multiplex PCR, while the TCRdb copy is restricted to in-frame clones and leaves out a portion. This sample has around 100,000 clones, with around 96% found just once. Sequencing was performed on T cells isolated from PBMCs. These receptors came from a human donor in good health. The CDR3 runs from the conserved cysteine through the conserved F or W. D genes are given only for firm matches. Clone size is shown for a subset of rows, as once, few, many or a class of expanded clone.

v_call	clone_size	d_call	j_call	cdr3_aa	cdr3_nt
TRBV14	-	TRBD2	TRBJ2-3	CASSLRLAGATDTQYF	TGTGCCAGCTCCCTCAGACTAGCGGGAGCCACAGATACGCAGTATTTT
TRBV6-5	-	-	TRBJ1-1	CASSYNRPLNTEAFF	TGTGCCAGCAGTTACAACAGGCCTCTGAACACTGAAGCTTTCTTT
TRBV12-5	-	TRBD1	TRBJ2-7	CASGWGGTGNEQYF	TGTGCTAGTGGTTGGGGGGGGACAGGGAACGAGCAGTACTTC
TRBV20-1	-	-	TRBJ2-1	CSARAGNEQFF	TGCAGTGCTCGGGCGGGGAATGAGCAGTTCTTC
TRBV6-1	-	-	TRBJ2-3	CASSEVRASRLEDTQYF	TGTGCCAGCAGTGAAGTGAGGGCTAGCCGCCTGGAAGATACGCAGTATTTT
TRBV4-1	-	-	TRBJ2-5	CASSPPFFGVREETQYF	TGCGCCAGCAGCCCACCATTTTTCGGGGTTCGTGAAGAGACCCAGTACTTC
TRBV7-9	-	TRBD1	TRBJ1-1	CASSPDRGFLATEAFF	TGTGCCAGCAGCCCGGACAGGGGGTTTTTGGCCACTGAAGCTTTCTTT
TRBV15	-	-	TRBJ1-4	CATSSRRGSANEKLFF	TGTGCCACCAGCAGTCGTAGGGGCTCGGCTAATGAAAAACTGTTTTTT
TRBV6-5	-	TRBD1	TRBJ2-7	CASSYGGQAYEQYF	TGTGCCAGCAGTTACGGGGGACAGGCCTACGAGCAGTACTTC
TRBV15	-	TRBD2	TRBJ2-3	CATSRLAGSTDTQYF	TGTGCCACCAGCAGACTAGCGGGAAGCACAGATACGCAGTATTTT
TRBV12-5	-	-	TRBJ1-5	CASAKGGSGNQPQHF	TGTGCTAGTGCCAAAGGGGGTTCGGGCAATCAGCCCCAGCATTTT
TRBV28	-	-	TRBJ2-7	CASSLSPLARAIEQYF	TGTGCCAGCAGTTTATCCCCTCTGGCGAGAGCGATCGAGCAGTACTTC
TRBV27	once	-	TRBJ2-2	CASSLSRYRPANTGELFF	TGTGCCAGCAGTTTATCGAGGTACCGACCTGCGAACACCGGGGAGCTGTTTTTT
TRBV4-3	-	-	TRBJ2-1	CASSQEGGSWYEQFF	TGCGCCAGCAGCCAAGAAGGAGGGTCGTGGTATGAGCAGTTCTTC
TRBV7-9	once	-	TRBJ1-2	CASDTPGNGYTF	TGTGCCAGCGACACCCCAGGGAATGGCTACACCTTC
TRBV28	-	TRBD1	TRBJ2-5	CASHQGAETQYF	TGTGCCAGCCACCAGGGGGCCGAGACCCAGTACTTC
TRBV6-5	-	TRBD2	TRBJ2-3	CASSYHGTSGKDTQYF	TGTGCCAGCAGTTACCACGGGACTAGCGGGAAAGATACGCAGTATTTT
TRBV30	-	TRBD2	TRBJ2-1	CAWTSGDNEQFF	TGTGCCTGGACTAGCGGAGACAATGAGCAGTTCTTC
TRBV7-2	-	-	TRBJ2-7	CASSLWQGNEQYF	TGTGCCAGCAGCTTATGGCAGGGCAACGAGCAGTACTTC
TRBV27	-	TRBD2	TRBJ2-2	CASSLVLAGAGELFF	TGTGCCAGCAGTTTAGTACTAGCGGGAGCCGGGGAGCTGTTTTTT
TRBV2	-	-	TRBJ2-2	CASSEASVGTGELFF	TGTGCCAGCAGTGAAGCTAGCGTTGGGACCGGGGAGCTGTTTTTT
TRBV6-5	-	-	TRBJ2-1	CASSYGGGIEQFF	TGTGCCAGCAGTTACGGTGGGGGCATTGAGCAGTTCTTC
TRBV19	-	-	TRBJ1-1	CASRETGENTEAFF	TGTGCCTCAAGAGAGACAGGAGAGAACACTGAAGCTTTCTTT
TRBV21-1	-	-	TRBJ1-1	CASSKDAAAANTEAFF	TGTGCCAGCAGCAAAGACGCGGCAGCTGCGAACACTGAAGCTTTCTTT
TRBV6-6	-	-	TRBJ1-2	CASSYSSTGFEGYTF	TGTGCCAGCAGTTACTCGAGTACGGGGTTCGAGGGCTACACCTTC
TRBV4-1	-	TRBD1	TRBJ2-7	CASSQNYRGYEQYF	TGCGCCAGCAGCCAAAACTACAGGGGCTACGAGCAGTACTTC
TRBV6-5	-	TRBD1	TRBJ1-2	CASSRGQTAGGYTF	TGTGCCAGCAGTAGGGGACAGACCGCCGGTGGCTACACCTTC
TRBV10-1	-	-	TRBJ2-6	CASGLSGANVLTF	TGCGCCAGCGGTTTGAGTGGGGCCAACGTCCTGACTTTC
TRBV30	-	-	TRBJ1-1	CAWTGGNTEAFF	TGTGCCTGGACGGGGGGGAACACTGAAGCTTTCTTT
TRBV30	-	TRBD2	TRBJ2-3	CAWTGGSDTQYF	TGTGCCTGGACGGGGGGATCAGATACGCAGTATTTT
TRBV11-1	-	TRBD2	TRBJ2-1	CASGTSGSYNEQFF	TGTGCCAGCGGGACTAGCGGGAGCTACAATGAGCAGTTCTTC
TRBV9	-	TRBD1	TRBJ1-2	CASSAPGQIFGGYTF	TGTGCCAGCAGCGCCCCGGGACAGATCTTCGGTGGCTACACCTTC
TRBV6-5	-	-	TRBJ1-3	CASSYSSGFFGNTIYF	TGTGCCAGCAGTTACTCCTCAGGGTTCTTTGGAAACACCATATATTTT
TRBV11-3	-	TRBD2	TRBJ2-3	CASSPWTSGSTDTQYF	TGTGCCAGCAGCCCGTGGACTAGCGGATCCACAGATACGCAGTATTTT
TRBV4-3	-	-	TRBJ2-2	CASSQETANTGELFF	TGCGCCAGCAGCCAAGAAACAGCCAACACCGGGGAGCTGTTTTTT
TRBV9	-	TRBD2	TRBJ2-7	CASSSSGSTYEQYF	TGTGCCAGCAGCTCTAGCGGGTCTACCTACGAGCAGTACTTC
TRBV27	once	-	TRBJ1-1	CASSFGGRGNTEAFF	TGTGCCAGCAGTTTCGGTGGCAGGGGGAACACTGAAGCTTTCTTT
TRBV10-3	once	-	TRBJ2-7	CAITPGLADEQYF	TGTGCCATCACCCCTGGCCTAGCAGACGAGCAGTACTTC
TRBV6-5	-	TRBD1	TRBJ2-7	CASSPGQGAAYEQYF	TGTGCCAGCAGTCCGGGACAGGGGGCCGCCTACGAGCAGTACTTC
TRBV6-5	-	TRBD1	TRBJ2-4	CASSLDRGNIQYF	TGTGCCAGCAGTCTTGACAGGGGGAACATTCAGTACTTC
TRBV5-1	-	-	TRBJ2-7	CASSTRTQGSSNEQYF	TGCGCCAGCAGCACCAGGACACAGGGCAGTTCTAACGAGCAGTACTTC
TRBV5-6	-	-	TRBJ2-7	CASSVDWLAYEQYF	TGTGCCAGCAGCGTCGATTGGCTAGCTTACGAGCAGTACTTC
TRBV9	-	TRBD1	TRBJ2-2	CASSARQGLNGELFF	TGTGCCAGCAGCGCGCGACAGGGGTTGAACGGGGAGCTGTTTTTT
TRBV7-2	-	-	TRBJ1-1	CASSLMANTEAFF	TGTGCCAGCAGCTTAATGGCGAACACTGAAGCTTTCTTT
TRBV28	few	TRBD1	TRBJ2-7	CASSLQGAYEQYF	TGTGCCAGCAGTTTACAGGGGGCCTACGAGCAGTACTTC
TRBV5-4	-	TRBD2	TRBJ2-1	CASSPGTSGRYEQFF	TGTGCCAGCAGCCCCGGGACTAGCGGTAGATATGAGCAGTTCTTC
TRBV5-4	-	-	TRBJ1-3	CASSLALSGNTIYF	TGTGCCAGCAGCTTGGCGTTGTCCGGAAACACCATATATTTT
TRBV29-1	few	-	TRBJ1-2	CSVEAWGPIDGYTF	TGCAGCGTTGAGGCATGGGGGCCTATCGATGGCTACACCTTC
TRBV5-1	-	TRBD2	TRBJ2-1	CASSEGLAGVNEQFF	TGCGCCAGCAGCGAGGGACTAGCGGGCGTCAATGAGCAGTTCTTC
TRBV6-5	once	-	TRBJ2-3	CASSPVGALLNTQYF	TGTGCCAGCAGCCCGGTAGGGGCCTTACTTAATACGCAGTATTTT
TRBV14	-	-	TRBJ2-1	CASGHGNEQFF	TGTGCCAGCGGCCACGGCAATGAGCAGTTCTTC
TRBV5-1	-	TRBD2	TRBJ2-1	CASSLEFPGGPSYNEQFF	TGCGCCAGCAGCTTGGAATTCCCGGGAGGGCCCTCCTACAATGAGCAGTTCTTC